The clone carrying this T cell receptor beta chain was seen more than once but under ten times. The antigen remains undetermined. CDR3 length equals 16 residues. V shed 2 bases and J 3 bases; nucleotides not matched to a gene: 6. The sample is drawn from a study of response to subunit inactivated influenza vaccine. General observations from the study: It was the authors' suggestion that each seasonal influenza vaccination recruits few new T cells.

TCRdb used MiXCR to reprocess the RT-PCR reads, holding one entry per CDR3 protein. The sample shows around 850,000 distinct CDR3 sequences, less than 20% of them seen only once. Sequencing used PBMCs from blood, obtained 5 to 6 days after vaccination. This TCR derives from a man aged 45-65 years who received an inactivated influenza vaccine. This chain joins TRBV12-3 or TRBV12-4 and TRBJ2-3; TRBD1 matches 9 bases. CDR3: CASSLTGTGSTDTQYF. CDR3 in DNA: TGTGCCAGCAGTTTAACCGGGACAGGGTCGACAGATACGCAGTATTTT.